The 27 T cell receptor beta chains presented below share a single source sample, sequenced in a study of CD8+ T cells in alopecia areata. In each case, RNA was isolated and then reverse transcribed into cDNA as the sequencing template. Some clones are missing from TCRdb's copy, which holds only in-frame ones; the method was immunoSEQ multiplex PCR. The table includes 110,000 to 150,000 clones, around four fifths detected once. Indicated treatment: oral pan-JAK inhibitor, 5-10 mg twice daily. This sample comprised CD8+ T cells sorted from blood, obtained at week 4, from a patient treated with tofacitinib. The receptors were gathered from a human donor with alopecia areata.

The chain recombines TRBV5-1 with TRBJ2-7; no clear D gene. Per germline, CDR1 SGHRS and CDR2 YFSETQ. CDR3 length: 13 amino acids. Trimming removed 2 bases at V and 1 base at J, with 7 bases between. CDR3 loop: CASSFGESYEQYF. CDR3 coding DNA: TGCGCCAGCAGCTTCGGCGAATCCTACGAGCAGTACTTC. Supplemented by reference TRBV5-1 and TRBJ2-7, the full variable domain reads KAGVTQTPRYLIKTRGQQVTLSCSPISGHRSVSWYQQTPGQGLQFLFEYFSETQRNKGNFPGRFSGRQFSNSRSEMNVSTLELGDSALYLCASSFGESYEQYFGPGTRLTVT.

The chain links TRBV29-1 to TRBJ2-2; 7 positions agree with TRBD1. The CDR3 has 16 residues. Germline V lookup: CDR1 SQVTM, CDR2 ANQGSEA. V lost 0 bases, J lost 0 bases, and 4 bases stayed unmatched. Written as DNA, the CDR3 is TGCAGCGTTGAAGACCTGACAGGGACGAACACCGGGGAGCTGTTTTTT. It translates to CSVEDLTGTNTGELFF.

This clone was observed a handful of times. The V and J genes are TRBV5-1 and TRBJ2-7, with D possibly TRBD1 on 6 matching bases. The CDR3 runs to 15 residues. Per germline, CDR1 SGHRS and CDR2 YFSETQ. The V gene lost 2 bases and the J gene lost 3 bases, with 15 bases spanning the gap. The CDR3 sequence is CASSFTGTNGYEQYF. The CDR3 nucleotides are TGCGCCAGCAGCTTTACCGGGACAAACGGCTACGAGCAGTACTTC.

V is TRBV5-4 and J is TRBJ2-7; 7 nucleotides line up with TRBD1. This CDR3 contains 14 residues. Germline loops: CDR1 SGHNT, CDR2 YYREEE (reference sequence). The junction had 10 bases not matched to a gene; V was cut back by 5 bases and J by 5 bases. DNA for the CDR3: TGTGCCAGCAGACATTCTCAGGGGGAGAACGAGCAGTACTTC. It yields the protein CASRHSQGENEQYF.

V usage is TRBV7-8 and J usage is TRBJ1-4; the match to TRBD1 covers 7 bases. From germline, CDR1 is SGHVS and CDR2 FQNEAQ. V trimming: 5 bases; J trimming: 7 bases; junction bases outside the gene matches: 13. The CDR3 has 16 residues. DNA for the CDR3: TGTGCCAGCAGCCACAGTAGGACAGGCCGCCCTGAAAAACTGTTTTTT. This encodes CASSHSRTGRPEKLFF.

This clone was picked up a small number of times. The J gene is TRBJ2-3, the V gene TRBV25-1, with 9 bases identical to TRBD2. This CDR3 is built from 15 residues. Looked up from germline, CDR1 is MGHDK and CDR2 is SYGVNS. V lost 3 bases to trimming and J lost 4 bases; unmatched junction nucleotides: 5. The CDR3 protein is CASSDFRTSADTQYF. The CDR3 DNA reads TGTGCCAGCAGTGATTTTCGGACTAGCGCAGATACGCAGTATTTT.

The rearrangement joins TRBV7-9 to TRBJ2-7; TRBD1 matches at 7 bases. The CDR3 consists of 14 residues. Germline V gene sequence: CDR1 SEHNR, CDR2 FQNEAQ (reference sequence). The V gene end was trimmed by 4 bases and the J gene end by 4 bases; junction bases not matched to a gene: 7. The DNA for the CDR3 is TGTGCCAGCAGCTCAAGACAGGGTCTATACGAGCAGTACTTC. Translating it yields CASSSRQGLYEQYF.

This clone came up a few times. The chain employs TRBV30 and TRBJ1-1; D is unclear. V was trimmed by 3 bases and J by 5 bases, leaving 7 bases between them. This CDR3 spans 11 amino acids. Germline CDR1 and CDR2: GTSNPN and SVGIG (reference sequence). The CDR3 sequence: CAWRWGTEAFF. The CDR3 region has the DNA TGTGCCTGGAGGTGGGGAACTGAAGCTTTCTTT. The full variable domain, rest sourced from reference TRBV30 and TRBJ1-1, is SQTIHQWPATLVQPVGSPLSLECTVEGTSNPNLYWYRQAAGRGLQLLFYSVGIGQISSEVPQNLSASRPQDRQFILSSKKLLLSDSGFYLCAWRWGTEAFFGQGTRLTVV.

CDR3 protein: CASSSGTGILPYEQYF. The DNA of the CDR3 is TGTGCCAGCAGTTCCGGGACAGGGATTCTTCCCTACGAGCAGTACTTC. The chain recombines TRBV11-1 with TRBJ2-7; TRBD1 agrees at 9 bases. Germline V gives CDR1 SGHAT, CDR2 FQDESV (reference sequence). The CDR3 is 16 residues long. Losses at the gene ends were 6 bases for V and 2 bases for J; bases not matched to a gene: 11.

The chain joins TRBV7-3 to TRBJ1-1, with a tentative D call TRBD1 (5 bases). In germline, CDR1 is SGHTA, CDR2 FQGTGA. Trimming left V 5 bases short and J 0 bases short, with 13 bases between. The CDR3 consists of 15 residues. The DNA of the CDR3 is TGTGCCAGCAGCCTGTCCGGGACGGTGAACACTGAAGCTTTCTTT. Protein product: CASSLSGTVNTEAFF.

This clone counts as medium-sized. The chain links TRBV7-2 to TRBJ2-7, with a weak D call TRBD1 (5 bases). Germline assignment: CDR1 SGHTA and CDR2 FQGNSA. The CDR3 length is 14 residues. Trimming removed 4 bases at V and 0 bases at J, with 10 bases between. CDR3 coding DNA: TGTGCCAGCAGCTCAATGACAGCCTCCTACGAGCAGTACTTC. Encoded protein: CASSSMTASYEQYF.

The CDR3 is CASSPRVGIGELFF. In DNA form, the CDR3 reads TGTGCCAGTAGCCCCCGGGTGGGGATTGGGGAGCTGTTTTTT. The chain has TRBV19 and TRBJ2-2; the D is unclear. The CDR3 covers 14 residues. Trimming pared 6 bases from V and 8 bases from J, leaving 16 bases between. Germline V gene data show CDR1 as LNHDA and CDR2 as SQIVND (reference sequence). Drawing the rest from reference TRBV19 and TRBJ2-2, the complete variable domain is DGGITQSPKYLFRKEGQNVTLSCEQNLNHDAMYWYRQDPGQGLRLIYYSQIVNDFQKGDIAEGYSVSREKKESFPLTVTSAQKNPTAFYLCASSPRVGIGELFFGEGSRLTVL.

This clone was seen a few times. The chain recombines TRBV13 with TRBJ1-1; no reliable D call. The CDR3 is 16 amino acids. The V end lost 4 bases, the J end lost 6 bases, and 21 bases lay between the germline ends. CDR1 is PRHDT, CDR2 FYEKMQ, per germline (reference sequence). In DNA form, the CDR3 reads TGTGCCAGCAGCTCCGGGTCAGAAGCCTGGAGCGCTGAAGCTTTCTTT. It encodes CASSSGSEAWSAEAFF.

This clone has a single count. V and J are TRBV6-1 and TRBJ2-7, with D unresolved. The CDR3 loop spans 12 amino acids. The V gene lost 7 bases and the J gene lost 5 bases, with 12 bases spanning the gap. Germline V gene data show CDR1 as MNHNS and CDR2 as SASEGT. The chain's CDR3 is CASKEEVDEQYF. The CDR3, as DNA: TGTGCCAGCAAGGAAGAGGTGGACGAGCAGTACTTC.

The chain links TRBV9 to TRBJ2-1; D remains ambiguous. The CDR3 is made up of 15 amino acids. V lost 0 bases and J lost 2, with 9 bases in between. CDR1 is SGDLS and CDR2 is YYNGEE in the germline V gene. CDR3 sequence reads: CASSVEQTAYNEQFF. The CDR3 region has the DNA TGTGCCAGCAGCGTAGAACAGACCGCCTACAATGAGCAGTTCTTC.

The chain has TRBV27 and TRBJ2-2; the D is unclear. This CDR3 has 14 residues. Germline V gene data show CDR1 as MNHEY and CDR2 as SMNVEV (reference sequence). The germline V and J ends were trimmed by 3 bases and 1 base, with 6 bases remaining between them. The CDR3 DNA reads TGTGCCAGCAGTTTGACGGTGAACACCGGGGAGCTGTTTTTT. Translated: CASSLTVNTGELFF.

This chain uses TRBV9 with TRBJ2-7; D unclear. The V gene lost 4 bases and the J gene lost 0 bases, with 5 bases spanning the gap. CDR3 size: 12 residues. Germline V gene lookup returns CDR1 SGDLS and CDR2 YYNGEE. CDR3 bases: TGTGCCAGCAGCAGGGACTCCTACGAGCAGTACTTC. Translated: CASSRDSYEQYF.

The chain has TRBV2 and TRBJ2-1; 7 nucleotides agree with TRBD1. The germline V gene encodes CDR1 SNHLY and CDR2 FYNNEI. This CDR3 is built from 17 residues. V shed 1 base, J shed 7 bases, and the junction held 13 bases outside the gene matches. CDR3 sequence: CASSEGPQGVRPNEQFF. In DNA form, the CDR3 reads TGTGCCAGCAGTGAAGGGCCGCAGGGGGTCCGCCCTAATGAGCAGTTCTTC.

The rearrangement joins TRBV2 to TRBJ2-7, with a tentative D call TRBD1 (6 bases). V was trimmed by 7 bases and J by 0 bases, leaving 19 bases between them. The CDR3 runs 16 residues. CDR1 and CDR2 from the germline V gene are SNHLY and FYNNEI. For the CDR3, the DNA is TGTGCCAGCACCGAGCAGGACAGCGCGAGCTCCTACGAGCAGTACTTC. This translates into CASTEQDSASSYEQYF.

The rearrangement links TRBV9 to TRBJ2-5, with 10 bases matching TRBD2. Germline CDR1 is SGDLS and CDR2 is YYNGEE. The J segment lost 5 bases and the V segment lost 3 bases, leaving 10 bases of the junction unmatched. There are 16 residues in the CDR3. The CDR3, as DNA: TGTGCCAGCAGCGGGTTGAGCGGGGGGGCGACCGAGACCCAGTACTTC. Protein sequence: CASSGLSGGATETQYF.

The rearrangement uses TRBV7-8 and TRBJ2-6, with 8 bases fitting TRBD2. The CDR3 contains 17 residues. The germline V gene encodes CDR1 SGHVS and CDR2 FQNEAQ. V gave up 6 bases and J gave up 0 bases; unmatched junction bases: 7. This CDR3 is CASRNRGGNSGANVLTF. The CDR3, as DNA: TGTGCCAGCAGGAACCGGGGGGGTAACTCTGGGGCCAACGTCCTGACTTTC. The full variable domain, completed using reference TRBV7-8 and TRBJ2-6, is GAGVSQSPRYKVAKRGQDVALRCDPISGHVSLFWYQQALGQGPEFLTYFQNEAQLDKSGLPSDRFFAERPEGSVSTLKIQRTQQEDSAVYLCASRNRGGNSGANVLTFGAGSRLTVL.

DNA for the CDR3: TGTGCCAGCAGCGCCCCGGACAGGGGGCGATGGGGCTACACCTTC. It codes for CASSAPDRGRWGYTF. The V and J genes are TRBV2 and TRBJ1-2; 11 bases agree with TRBD1. The CDR3 loop spans 15 amino acids. Germline V gene sequence: CDR1 SNHLY, CDR2 FYNNEI. The V segment lost 6 bases and the J segment 8 bases; nucleotides outside the gene matches: 11.

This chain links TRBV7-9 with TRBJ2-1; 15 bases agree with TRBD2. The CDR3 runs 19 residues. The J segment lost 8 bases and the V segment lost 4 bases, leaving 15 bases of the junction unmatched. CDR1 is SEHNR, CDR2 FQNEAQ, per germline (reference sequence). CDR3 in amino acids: CASSSNMGLAGGSRYEQFF. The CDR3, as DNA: TGTGCCAGCAGCTCGAATATGGGACTAGCGGGGGGCAGTCGCTATGAGCAGTTCTTC.

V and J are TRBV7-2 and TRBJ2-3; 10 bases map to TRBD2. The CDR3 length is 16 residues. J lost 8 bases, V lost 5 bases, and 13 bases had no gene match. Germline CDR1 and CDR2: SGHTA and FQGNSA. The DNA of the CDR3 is TGTGCCAGCAGCCCCCTCCGAGGAGCGGGGGGGGGTACGCAGTATTTT. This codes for CASSPLRGAGGGTQYF. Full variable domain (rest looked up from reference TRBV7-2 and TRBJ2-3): GAGVSQSPSNKVTEKGKDVELRCDPISGHTALYWYRQSLGQGLEFLIYFQGNSAPDKSGLPSDRFSAERTGGSVSTLTIQRTQQEDSAVYLCASSPLRGAGGGTQYFGPGTRLTVL.

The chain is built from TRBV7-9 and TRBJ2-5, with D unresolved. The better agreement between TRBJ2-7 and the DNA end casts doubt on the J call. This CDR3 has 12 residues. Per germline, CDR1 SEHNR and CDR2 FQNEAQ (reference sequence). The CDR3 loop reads CASSLGTAEQYF. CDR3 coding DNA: TGTGCCAGCAGCTTAGGCACAGCCGAGCAGTACTTC.

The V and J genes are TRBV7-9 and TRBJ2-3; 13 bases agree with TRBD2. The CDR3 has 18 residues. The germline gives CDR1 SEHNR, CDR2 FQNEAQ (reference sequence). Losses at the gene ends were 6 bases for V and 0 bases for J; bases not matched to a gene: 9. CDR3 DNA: TGTGCCAGCAGTCCTCGGACTAGCGGGGGCCTCAGCACAGATACGCAGTATTTT. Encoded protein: CASSPRTSGGLSTDTQYF.

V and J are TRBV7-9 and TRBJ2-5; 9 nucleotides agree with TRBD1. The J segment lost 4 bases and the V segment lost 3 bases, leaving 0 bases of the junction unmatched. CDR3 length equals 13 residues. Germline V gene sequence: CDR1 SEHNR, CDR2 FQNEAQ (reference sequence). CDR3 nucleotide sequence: TGTGCCAGCAGCTTGGACAGGGGAGAGACCCAGTACTTC. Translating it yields CASSLDRGETQYF.